This T cell receptor beta chain was found in a study of CD8+CD57+ T cells in acquired aplastic anemia. General study results and limits: Some 27 CD8+ CDR3 sequences were shared between patients and controls.

Profiling of TCR beta VDJ combinations and CDR3 sequences used genomic DNA as template. In TCRdb, the reads were re-called with MiXCR into one record per CDR3 protein. The sample includes approximately 200,000 distinct CDR3 sequences, almost 50% of them seen just once. On this clonotype itself: No antigen is known for it.

Patients chosen for sequencing had CD8+CD57+ cells that had expanded, as shown by flow cytometry. Receipt of therapy had not occurred in any patient by the time of blood sampling. Material: sorted CD4+, CD8+, or CD8+CD57+ T cells (not recorded which) from PBMCs. The TCR comes from a human donor with aplastic anemia.

In DNA form, the CDR3 reads TGTGCCACCAGCAGAGGGGACAGGGGGCAACGGTACTTC. It codes for CATSRGDRGQRYF. The chain recombines TRBV15 with TRBJ2-7; TRBD1 matches at 12 bases. Looked up from germline, CDR1 is LNHNV and CDR2 is YYDKDF (reference sequence). Unmatched junction bases numbered 4, after V lost 1 base and J lost 12 bases. This CDR3 region has 13 residues.